This T cell receptor (beta chain) was recovered during a study of Graves' ophthalmopathy and Graves' hyperthyroidism (dated by TCRdb to 2017 to 2018). As for the study more broadly: Peripheral blood was collected before any treatment was given, at the time of initial diagnosis. The study used signatures of the TCR beta repertoire to tell Graves' ophthalmopathy apart from Graves' hyperthyroidism and to predict which patients would progress to ophthalmopathy. In total, 135 blood samples were TCR-sequenced: some 43 ophthalmopathy, roughly 80 hyperthyroidism and roughly 17 hyperthyroidism-to-ophthalmopathy patients. A discovery set of about a hundred patients (43 ophthalmopathy, about 55 stable hyperthyroidism) was enrolled to explore V-J signatures distinguishing ophthalmopathy from hyperthyroidism. For independent validation, a separate cohort was made up of about 18 hyperthyroidism patients plus 17 patients who later progressed from hyperthyroidism to ophthalmopathy. In a handful of hyperthyroidism patients, the T-cell repertoire of thyroid tissue was compared with the T-cell repertoire of blood. Once sampling was done, hyperthyroidism patients were given methimazole at a starting dose of 30 mg daily, while ophthalmopathy patients were given high-dose intravenous methylprednisolone. For training and testing, the 110 or so patients in the discovery cohort were randomly divided in a 7:3 ratio. General findings and caveats noted by the study authors: Among expanded thyroid clonotypes with frequency above 0.001, most also showed up in blood, which suggests that blood repertoires may reflect the thyroid immune response. The 13-signature model separated ophthalmopathy from stable hyperthyroidism with 87.88% sensitivity and almost 84% specificity in cross-validation, and 80%/75% in the test set. In validation, the model predicted ophthalmopathy progression with less than 71% sensitivity and roughly 72% specificity; some twelve predicted patients were CT-confirmed with GO in a median of around 6.5 months. No statistical method was used to set the sample size in advance, and the investigators knew which group each participant was assigned to.

Ophthalmopathy patients had moderately to severely active disease, Clinical Activity Score of at least 3, NOSPECS grade of at least 4, and disease duration under 3 months. Patients were excluded if they had other autoimmune diseases, uncontrolled infections, pregnancy or lactation. Diagnosis was based on clinical symptoms, serum thyroxine, TRAb, thyroid ultrasound and orbital computed tomography. PBMCs were isolated from 10 ml of fresh peripheral blood by Ficoll-Paque density gradient centrifugation. Trizol reagent was used to extract the total RNA, and its quality was then checked on an Agilent 2100 Bioanalyzer. For repertoire sequencing, TCR beta CDR3 regions were amplified from RNA transcripts. The first round of RT-PCR was done with HTBI primers and the Qiagen OneStep RT-PCR kit, and was followed by a second round of multiplex PCR, then size selection and purification. Libraries were sequenced on an Illumina HiSeq2000 using paired-end 100 bp reads. From the authors' description of their analysis: Reads were processed with SOAPnuke, discarding reads with adapters, uncalled bases, mean Phred below 15, or no exact constant-primer or identifier match. High-quality paired reads were merged with COPE v1.2.5. Each unique nucleotide sequence was treated as a clonotype, and MiTCR v1.1 was used to align the clonotypes to the IMGT TRB V, D and J references. The analysis was limited to V-J combinations with a frequency above 0.0001, which together covered roughly 99% of repertoires. A TCR clonal expansion and chaos score per V-J combination was defined as the ratio of F50 clonal expansion to chaos observed in the TCRdist matrix. Welch's t-statistics and random forest were used to reduce the features to 13 V-J combinations, which were then used as input to a naive Bayes classifier. The similarity between thyroid and blood repertoires was quantified using the Morisita-Horn index. The raw public data were reprocessed by TCRdb itself: fastp quality trimming at Q25, MiXCR clonotype calling, in-frame beta chains only. All rows with the same CDR3 protein become a single entry with the most common DNA and genes. The V and J calls were determined by TCRdb, not by the authors. For this sample there are around 400,000 distinct CDR3 sequences; about 16% appear just once. The ten biggest clones cover 1.6% of the sample.

This clonotype was detected once. The antigen this receptor binds is unknown. There are no base qualities to consult, and no much larger clone falls within one base. A lone read gives weak evidence. The sequenced material came from peripheral blood. The sequence came from a woman between 18 and 29 years old with Graves' ophthalmopathy. Donor details come from another sample of the same person, matched by shared clones.

CDR3 loop: CSVAAGTARNTAQYF. The sequenced DNA is TGCAGCGTTGCCGCCGGGACAGCTCGAAATACGGCCCAGTACTTC. The chain couples TRBV29-1 to TRBJ2-5; 7 central nucleotides agree with TRBD1. Trimming leaves V shorter by 4 bases and J shorter by 9 bases, with the junction holding 17 bases beyond the gene matches. The germline V gene provides CDR1 SQVTM and CDR2 ANQGSEA. Its CDR3 holds 15 amino acids, cysteine through phenylalanine. The only DNA kept is the CDR3, 45 bases in frame from the first base.